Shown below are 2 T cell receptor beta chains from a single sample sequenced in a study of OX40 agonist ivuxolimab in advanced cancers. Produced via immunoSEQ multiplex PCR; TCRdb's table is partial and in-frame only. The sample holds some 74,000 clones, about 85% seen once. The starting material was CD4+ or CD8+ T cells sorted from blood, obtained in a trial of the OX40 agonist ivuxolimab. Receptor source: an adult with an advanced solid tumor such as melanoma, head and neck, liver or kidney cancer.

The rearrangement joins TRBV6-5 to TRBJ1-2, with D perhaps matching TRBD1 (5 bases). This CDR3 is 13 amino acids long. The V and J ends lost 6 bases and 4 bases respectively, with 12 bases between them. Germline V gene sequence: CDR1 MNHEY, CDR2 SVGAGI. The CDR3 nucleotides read TGTGCCAGCAGCCTCGGGACGGCCTATGGCTACACCTTC. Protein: CASSLGTAYGYTF.

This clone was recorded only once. CDR3 amino acids: CASSYSQGTANTEAFF. CDR3 in DNA: TGTGCCAGCAGTTACTCTCAAGGGACAGCCAACACTGAAGCTTTCTTT. The V gene is TRBV6-5, the J gene TRBJ1-1; 7 bases are shared with TRBD1. The J segment lost 2 bases and the V segment lost 0 bases, leaving 6 bases of the junction unmatched. The germline gives CDR1 MNHEY, CDR2 SVGAGI. There are 16 residues in the CDR3.